The 15 T cell receptor beta chains listed next were all sequenced from one sample in a study of blood T cell repertoires in COVID-19 (dated by TCRdb to 2020 to 2021). The library was generated by the immunoSEQ multiplex PCR assay. As stored in TCRdb, this immuneACCESS dataset retains in-frame rearrangements with V and J assigned. A fraction of the clones does not appear; measured against another copy, unresolved V genes explain less than half of the discrepancy, and the remainder lacks a known reason. The sample table records about 270,000 clones; 65% to 90% of these occur just once. The top ten constitute 13% of the sample. The specimen was peripheral blood. Source of these receptors: a human donor in a cohort sampled during active COVID-19.

This chain links TRBV28 with TRBJ1-5, with unresolved D. V lost 1 base, J lost 7 bases, and 11 bases lay in between. Per the germline V gene, CDR1 is MDHEN and CDR2 is SYDVKM. The CDR3 covers 14 residues. CDR3 in DNA: TGTGCCAGCAGTTTATTACCTGGGCCCCAGCCCCAGCATTTT. This codes for CASSLLPGPQPQHF.

The chain uses TRBV7-8 and TRBJ2-7; the D is unclear. Trimming removed 2 bases at V and 3 bases at J, with 14 bases between. The germline V gene has CDR1 SGHVS and CDR2 FQNEAQ. CDR3 length: 15 residues. The CDR3 is CASSLSANSYYEQYF. The CDR3 DNA reads TGTGCCAGCAGCTTATCTGCAAATTCCTACTACGAGCAGTACTTC.

The chain uses TRBV28 and TRBJ2-1, with TRBD2 as a possible D gene (6 bases). CDR1 and CDR2 (germline): MDHEN, SYDVKM. The CDR3 is 21 residues long. V was shortened by 6 bases and J by 0 bases, with 30 bases between the two germline ends. The CDR3 loop reads CASSPIGTSLFSLSSYNEQFF. In DNA, the CDR3 is TGTGCCAGCAGCCCGATTGGGACTTCCCTTTTTTCACTGAGCTCCTACAATGAGCAGTTCTTC.

V and J are TRBV18 and TRBJ2-5, with TRBD2 matching 12 bases. Germline V CDR1 and CDR2: KGHSH, LQKENI. The CDR3 has 15 amino acids. Trimming cost V 6 bases and J 2 bases; bases outside gene matches: 4. For the CDR3, the DNA is TGTGCCAGCTCCGGACTAGCGGGACCTCAAGAGACCCAGTACTTC. As protein: CASSGLAGPQETQYF.

The chain carries TRBV7-8 and TRBJ1-6; D uncertain. V lost 1 base, J lost 8 bases, and 12 bases lay in between. In germline, CDR1 is SGHVS, CDR2 FQNEAQ. CDR3 length: 15 residues. CDR3 sequence (DNA): TGTGCCAGCAGCTTAGTGCCAGGCTTTTATTCACCCCTCCACTTT. It specifies CASSLVPGFYSPLHF.

The chain carries TRBV6-2 or TRBV6-3 and TRBJ2-5; D unresolved. CDR3 length: 12 residues. V was cut by 2 bases and J by 5 bases, with 6 bases left in between. CDR1 and CDR2 from the germline V gene are MNHEY and SVGEGT. The CDR3 loop reads CASSYGQETQYF. In DNA form, the CDR3 reads TGTGCCAGCAGTTACGGTCAGGAGACCCAGTACTTC.

The chain joins TRBV20-1 to TRBJ1-2; TRBD1 matches at 8 bases. Per germline, CDR1 DFQATT and CDR2 SNEGSKA (reference sequence). The CDR3 length is 13 residues. V lost 3 bases, J lost 8 bases, and 8 bases stayed unmatched. The CDR3 here is CSASMDRVGGYTF. Here the CDR3 DNA reads TGCAGTGCTAGTATGGACAGGGTAGGGGGCTACACCTTC.

This clone has a single count. The rearrangement links TRBV5-1 to TRBJ2-3, with D tentatively TRBD1 (6 bases). The CDR3 extends over 14 amino acids. Deletions cut 4 bases from V and 4 bases from J, with 13 bases between. In germline, CDR1 is SGHRS, CDR2 YFSETQ. As DNA, the CDR3 is TGCGCCAGCAGCCCCGACAGGATCGCAGATACGCAGTATTTT. Encoded protein: CASSPDRIADTQYF.

The genes are TRBV9 and TRBJ1-4; 8 bases are a match to TRBD1. The CDR3 has 15 residues. The V segment lost 2 bases and the J segment 8 bases; nucleotides outside the gene matches: 8. Germline CDR1 reads SGDLS; CDR2 reads YYNGEE. This CDR3 reads CASSVAGGAYEKLFF. The CDR3 region has the DNA TGTGCCAGCAGCGTTGCAGGGGGCGCTTACGAAAAACTGTTTTTT.

CDR3 residues: CASSQRTDTQYF. The CDR3 nucleotides are TGTGCCAGCTCACAGCGCACAGATACGCAGTATTTT. The V gene is TRBV18, the J gene TRBJ2-3; D is unresolved. This CDR3 contains 12 residues. Germline V CDR1 and CDR2: KGHSH, LQKENI. V was trimmed by 4 bases and J by 1 base, leaving 3 bases between them.

This clone was observed a few times. CDR3 residues: CASSSWTGGREQFF. CDR3 in DNA: TGTGCCAGCAGTTCCTGGACAGGGGGCCGTGAGCAGTTCTTC. The V gene is TRBV6-5, the J gene TRBJ2-1, with TRBD1 matching 11 bases. V dropped 4 bases and J dropped 9; count of bases not matched to a gene: 5. From germline, CDR1 is MNHEY and CDR2 SVGAGI. CDR3 length equals 14 residues.

The rearrangement joins TRBV30 to TRBJ2-7; TRBD2 matches 7 bases. CDR1 is GTSNPN, CDR2 SVGIG, per germline (reference sequence). The J segment lost 2 bases and the V segment lost 4 bases, leaving 11 bases of the junction unmatched. CDR3 length: 15 amino acids. The CDR3 sequence is CAWIGRGGGAYEQYF. The DNA for the CDR3 is TGTGCCTGGATTGGGAGGGGCGGGGGTGCCTACGAGCAGTACTTC.

This clone was detected once. The genes are TRBV3-1 (or the pseudogene TRBV3-2) and TRBJ2-2; 8 nucleotides line up with TRBD2. This CDR3 has 14 residues. The trim removed 6 bases at V and 4 bases at J, leaving 4 bases unmatched. The V gene's germline CDR1 is LGHDT and CDR2 YNNKEL (reference sequence). As DNA, the CDR3 is TGTGCCAGCAGACCTAGCGGGTCCACCGGGGAGCTGTTTTTT. Translated: CASRPSGSTGELFF.

The chain couples TRBV7-3 to TRBJ2-7; D unresolved. The germline V gene has CDR1 SGHTA and CDR2 FQGTGA. V lost 6 bases to trimming and J lost 0 bases, with 9 bases between them. CDR3 length equals 13 residues. Here the CDR3 reads CASRRTDSYEQYF. CDR3 nucleotide sequence: TGTGCCAGCAGGCGTACTGACTCCTACGAGCAGTACTTC.

This clone is a singleton in its sample. The chain links TRBV19 to TRBJ2-2, with D tentatively TRBD1 (6 bases). Trimming took 7 bases from V and 7 from J, leaving 16 bases between them. This CDR3 is 14 amino acids long. Germline assignment: CDR1 LNHDA and CDR2 SQIVND (reference sequence). CDR3 protein: CASTPILGGGELFF. DNA of the CDR3: TGTGCCAGTACCCCCATCCTAGGGGGCGGGGAGCTGTTTTTT. Filled out from reference TRBV19 and TRBJ2-2, the complete variable domain reads DGGITQSPKYLFRKEGQNVTLSCEQNLNHDAMYWYRQDPGQGLRLIYYSQIVNDFQKGDIAEGYSVSREKKESFPLTVTSAQKNPTAFYLCASTPILGGGELFFGEGSRLTVL.